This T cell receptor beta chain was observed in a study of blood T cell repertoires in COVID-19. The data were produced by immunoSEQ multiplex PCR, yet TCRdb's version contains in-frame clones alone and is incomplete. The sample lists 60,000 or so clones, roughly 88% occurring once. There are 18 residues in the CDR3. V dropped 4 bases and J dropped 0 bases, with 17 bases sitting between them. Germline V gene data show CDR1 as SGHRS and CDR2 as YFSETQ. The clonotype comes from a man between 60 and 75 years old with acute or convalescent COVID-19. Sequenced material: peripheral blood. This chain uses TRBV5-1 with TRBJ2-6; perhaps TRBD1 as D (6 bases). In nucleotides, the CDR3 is TGCGCCAGCAGCGAGATGGGACAAGGCCCCTCTGGGGCCAACGTCCTGACTTTC. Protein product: CASSEMGQGPSGANVLTF.